This is a list of T cell receptor beta chains from one sample in a study of identical twins. TCRdb re-derived calls from the 5' RACE reads in MiXCR, one entry per CDR3 protein. The table shows about 690,000 distinct CDR3 sequences, with around 20% occurring only once. A further study also used this sample, focusing on T cells expressing NK-cell markers.

The specimen sequenced was PBMCs. Receptors originate from a woman younger than 30 in good health. Each CDR3 is given with its conserved first and last residue. The D gene is left open where the match is weak. Clone size, where shown, is once, few, many, or a class for clones that have expanded.

d_call	cdr3_length	clone_size	v_call	j_call	cdr3_nt	cdr3_aa
NA	14	NA	TRBV5-1	TRBJ2-1	TGCGCCAGCAGACCGGGCGAGGCCTACAATGAGCAGTTCTTC	CASRPGEAYNEQFF
NA	18	NA	TRBV4-1	TRBJ2-1	TGCGCCAGCAGCAAGGGAGTAGGGGGGATAGGCTCCTACAATGAGCAGTTCTTC	CASSKGVGGIGSYNEQFF
NA	17	NA	TRBV7-2	TRBJ2-6	TGTGCCAGCAGCCTTATGACAGGAATCTCTGGGGCCAACGTCCTGACTTTC	CASSLMTGISGANVLTF
NA	15	few	TRBV12-3/TRBV12-4	TRBJ2-1	TGTGCCAGCACCACGGGGACACGCTCCTACAATGAGCAGTTCTTC	CASTTGTRSYNEQFF
NA	13	many	TRBV20-1	TRBJ2-1	TGCAGTGCTAGAGATAGAGGGGGCAATGAGCAGTTCTTC	CSARDRGGNEQFF
NA	11	NA	TRBV20-1	TRBJ2-1	TGCAGTGCCAATCAGGGGGGTGAGCAGTTCTTC	CSANQGGEQFF
TRBD1	15	NA	TRBV10-3	TRBJ2-3	TGTGCCATCAGTGGGACAGGGGGGGTCGCAGATACGCAGTATTTT	CAISGTGGVADTQYF
NA	13	many	TRBV6-6	TRBJ1-1	TGTGCCAGCAGTGGGTCCATAGGCACTGAAGCTTTCTTT	CASSGSIGTEAFF
NA	16	NA	TRBV5-1	TRBJ1-1	TGCGCCAGCAGCTTTAGGACCGGAGGGAAGAACACTGAAGCTTTCTTT	CASSFRTGGKNTEAFF
NA	15	NA	TRBV18	TRBJ1-2	TGTGCCAGCTCACAGGGGATGGGGGAAGGCTATGGCTACACCTTC	CASSQGMGEGYGYTF
NA	15	NA	TRBV20-1	TRBJ2-5	TGCAGTGCTAGAGTTGGGGGGGCACTGTGGGAGACCCAGTACTTC	CSARVGGALWETQYF
NA	14	NA	TRBV7-9	TRBJ2-1	TGTGCCAGCAGCCCGACGGACACTCACAATGAGCAGTTCTTC	CASSPTDTHNEQFF
TRBD1	14	many	TRBV27	TRBJ1-1	TGTGCCAGCAGTTCGAAGGACAGGGGCACTGAAGCTTTCTTT	CASSSKDRGTEAFF
NA	13	few	TRBV10-3	TRBJ1-5	TGTGCCATCAGTGACTGGGGAGATCAGCCCCAGCATTTT	CAISDWGDQPQHF
NA	11	few	TRBV29-1	TRBJ1-4	TGCAGCGTAGATGTTGGGCCTGTACTGTTTTTT	CSVDVGPVLFF
NA	13	few	TRBV5-5	TRBJ1-2	TGTGCCAGCAGCAATAGATGGGACTATGGCTACACCTTC	CASSNRWDYGYTF
NA	17	NA	TRBV6-5	TRBJ2-7	TGTGCCAGCAGTTACCTCTCACGGAAAAGGATGTTATCCGAGCAGTACTTC	CASSYLSRKRMLSEQYF
NA	14	NA	TRBV4-3	TRBJ2-2	TGCGCCAGCAGCATCGGCAGGAACACCGGGGAGCTGTTTTTT	CASSIGRNTGELFF
NA	15	NA	TRBV28	TRBJ2-7	TGTGCCAGCAGTTTCCTGACGGGAGTAGTGGACGAGCAGTACTTC	CASSFLTGVVDEQYF
NA	14	few	TRBV20-1	TRBJ2-7	TGCAGTGCTATCCCAGGGCCCCCCCTCTACGAGCAGTACTTC	CSAIPGPPLYEQYF
NA	15	many	TRBV7-6	TRBJ2-7	TGTGCCAGCAGCTTAGATGTCCTCATGGCCTACGAGCAGTACTTC	CASSLDVLMAYEQYF
TRBD1	15	NA	TRBV20-1	TRBJ2-7	TGCAGTGCTAGAGATCCGCGGACAGGGATAAACGAGCAGTACTTC	CSARDPRTGINEQYF
TRBD2	18	NA	TRBV6-5	TRBJ2-6	TGTGCCAGCAGTTACGCGGGAGAGATAACTTCTGGGGCCAACGTCCTGACTTTC	CASSYAGEITSGANVLTF
NA	14	few	TRBV5-1	TRBJ2-1	TGCGCCAGCAGCTTGGAACTTAAAAACAATGAGCAGTTCTTC	CASSLELKNNEQFF
NA	14	few	TRBV29-1	TRBJ2-2	TGCAGCGCTCGCCCGGCCCTTAACACCGGGGAGCTGTTTTTT	CSARPALNTGELFF
NA	16	NA	TRBV5-1	TRBJ2-2	TGCGCCAGCAGACCCGATGTGGGCCTAGGAGCCGGGGAGCTGTTTTTT	CASRPDVGLGAGELFF
NA	16	many	TRBV5-1	TRBJ1-1	TGCGCCAGCAGCTTGGGGCGGACAGCTCGGAACACTGAAGCTTTCTTT	CASSLGRTARNTEAFF
NA	15	NA	TRBV5-1	TRBJ2-2	TGCGCCAGCAGCTGGACGGGTCCCTCACCCGGGGAGCTGTTTTTT	CASSWTGPSPGELFF
NA	14	NA	TRBV6-2/TRBV6-3	TRBJ2-5	TGTGCCAGCAGTTATCGTCTCCCTGAGGAGACCCAGTACTTC	CASSYRLPEETQYF
NA	15	few	TRBV10-3	TRBJ2-3	TGTGCCACCGTGCAGGGGATGGGAGCCGCAGATACGCAGTATTTT	CATVQGMGAADTQYF
TRBD2	16	NA	TRBV5-1	TRBJ2-3	TGCGCCAGCAGCCTGGGACTAGCGGGGGCCGGGAATACGCAGTATTTT	CASSLGLAGAGNTQYF
TRBD2	15	NA	TRBV5-1	TRBJ2-3	TGCGCCAGCAGCTTGGAGGGGACTAGGGGGGATACGCAGTATTTT	CASSLEGTRGDTQYF
NA	11	many	TRBV12-5	TRBJ1-1	TGTGCTAGTGGTTTGGCCAACCAAGCTTTCTTT	CASGLANQAFF
NA	13	NA	TRBV5-1	TRBJ2-5	TGCGCCAGCCACGTAGGGTGGCGAGAGACCCAGTACTTC	CASHVGWRETQYF
TRBD2	17	NA	TRBV5-5	TRBJ2-1	TGTGCCAGCAGCTTCCGTGCCAGCGGGGAGGCCTACAATGAGCAGTTCTTC	CASSFRASGEAYNEQFF
NA	15	NA	TRBV5-1	TRBJ2-7	TGCGCCAGCAGCTTGGGACCCTCACCAGAGTACGAGCAGTACTTC	CASSLGPSPEYEQYF
NA	13	many	TRBV29-1	TRBJ2-2	TGCAGCGGTGTGAAGGGTAACACCGGGGAGCTGTTTTTT	CSGVKGNTGELFF
NA	12	many	TRBV20-1	TRBJ1-5	TGCAGTGCCAAGGTAGGGGAACAGCCCCAGCATTTT	CSAKVGEQPQHF
NA	14	few	TRBV9	TRBJ2-1	TGTGCCAGTAGCACCCAGGGGGGAAGGCATGAGCAGTTCTTC	CASSTQGGRHEQFF
TRBD1	14	few	TRBV7-6	TRBJ2-7	TGTGCCAGCGCGGGACAGGGCCGATCCTACGAGCAGTACTTC	CASAGQGRSYEQYF
NA	15	few	TRBV11-2	TRBJ2-7	TGTGCCAGCGAGCGGCGGGACTTAAACTCCTACGAGCAGTACTTC	CASERRDLNSYEQYF
TRBD1	14	few	TRBV6-5	TRBJ2-1	TGTGCCAGCAGTTACGGGACAGGTTTCAATGAGCAGTTCTTC	CASSYGTGFNEQFF
TRBD1	16	few	TRBV9	TRBJ2-1	TGTGCCAGCAGCGTCCAGGGGGTCGGCTCCTACAATGAGCAGTTCTTC	CASSVQGVGSYNEQFF
TRBD2	17	NA	TRBV12-3/TRBV12-4	TRBJ2-4	TGTGCCAGCAGTTCTCTGGGACTAGCGGGAGTCAAAAACATTCAGTACTTC	CASSSLGLAGVKNIQYF
NA	17	NA	TRBV12-3/TRBV12-4	TRBJ2-1	TGTGCCAGCAGTTTAGCGTACGGAGTTAGGTCCTACAATGAGCAGTTCTTC	CASSLAYGVRSYNEQFF
NA	15	few	TRBV5-1	TRBJ2-1	TGCGCCAGCAGCTGGGGGGACAGAACATACAATGAGCAGTTCTTC	CASSWGDRTYNEQFF
NA	14	NA	TRBV11-2	TRBJ2-1	TGTGCCAGCAGCCCCCTTGGACCTTACAATGAGCAGTTCTTC	CASSPLGPYNEQFF
TRBD2	12	NA	TRBV6-1	TRBJ2-2	TGTGCCAGCAGAGCGGGGCGCGGGGAGCTGTTTTTT	CASRAGRGELFF
NA	17	NA	TRBV9	TRBJ2-3	TGTGCCAGCAGCCCCCTAGAGGGGGAATATGAAGCAGATACGCAGTATTTT	CASSPLEGEYEADTQYF
NA	15	NA	TRBV19	TRBJ2-6	TGTGCCAGTACAAAGGGCCCCTCTGGGGCCAACGTCCTGACTTTC	CASTKGPSGANVLTF
TRBD2	13	few	TRBV7-2	TRBJ2-1	TGTGCCAGCGGGACTAGCGGGGGCACTGAGCAGTTCTTC	CASGTSGGTEQFF
NA	17	NA	TRBV4-2	TRBJ1-1	TGTGCCAGCAGCCAAGACTCAACCGTGGGGGTCTCCACTGAAGCTTTCTTT	CASSQDSTVGVSTEAFF
NA	13	few	TRBV12-3/TRBV12-4	TRBJ1-1	TGTGCCAGTACCTTAGGAGTGAACACTGAAGCTTTCTTT	CASTLGVNTEAFF
TRBD2	15	few	TRBV4-3	TRBJ2-7	TGCGCCAGCAGCCAAGAGGACGGGAGGTTTTACGAGCAGTACTTC	CASSQEDGRFYEQYF